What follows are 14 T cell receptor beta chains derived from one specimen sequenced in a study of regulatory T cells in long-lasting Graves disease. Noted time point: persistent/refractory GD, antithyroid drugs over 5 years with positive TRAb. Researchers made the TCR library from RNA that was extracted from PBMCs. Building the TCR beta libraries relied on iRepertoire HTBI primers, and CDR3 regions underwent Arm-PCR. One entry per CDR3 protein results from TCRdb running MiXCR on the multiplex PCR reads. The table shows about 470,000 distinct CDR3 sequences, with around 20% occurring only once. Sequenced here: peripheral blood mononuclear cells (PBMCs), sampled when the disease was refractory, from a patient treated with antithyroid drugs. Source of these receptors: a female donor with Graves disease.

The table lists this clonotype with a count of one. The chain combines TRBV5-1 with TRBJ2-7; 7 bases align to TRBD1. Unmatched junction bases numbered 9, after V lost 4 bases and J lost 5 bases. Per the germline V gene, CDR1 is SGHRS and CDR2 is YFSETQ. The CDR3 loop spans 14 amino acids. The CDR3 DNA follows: TGCGCCAGCAGCCTCCGTCAGGGGGACAACGAGCAGTACTTC. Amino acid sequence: CASSLRQGDNEQYF.

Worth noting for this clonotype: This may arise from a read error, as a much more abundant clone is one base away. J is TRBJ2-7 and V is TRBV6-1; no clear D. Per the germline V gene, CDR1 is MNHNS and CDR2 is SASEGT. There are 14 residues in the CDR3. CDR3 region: CASREDMTPTEQYF. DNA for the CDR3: TGTGCCAGCAGAGAAGACATGACCCCTACCGAGCAGTACTTC.

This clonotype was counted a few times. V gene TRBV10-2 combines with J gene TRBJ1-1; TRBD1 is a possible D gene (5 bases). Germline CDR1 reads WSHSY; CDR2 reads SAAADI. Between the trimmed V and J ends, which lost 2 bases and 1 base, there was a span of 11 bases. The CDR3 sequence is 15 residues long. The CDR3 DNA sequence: TGCGCCAGCAGTGAGAGGGGAGGAGGGAACACTGAAGCTTTCTTT. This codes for CASSERGGGNTEAFF.

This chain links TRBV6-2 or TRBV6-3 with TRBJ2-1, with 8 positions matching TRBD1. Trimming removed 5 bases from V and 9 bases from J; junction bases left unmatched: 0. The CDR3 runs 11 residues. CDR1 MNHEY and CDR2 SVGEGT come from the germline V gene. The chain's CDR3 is CASSDRGEQFF. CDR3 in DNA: TGTGCCAGCAGTGACAGGGGTGAGCAGTTCTTC.

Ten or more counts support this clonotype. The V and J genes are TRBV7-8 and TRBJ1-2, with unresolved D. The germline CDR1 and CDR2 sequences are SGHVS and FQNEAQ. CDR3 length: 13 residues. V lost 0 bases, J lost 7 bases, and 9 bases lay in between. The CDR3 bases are TGTGCCAGCAGCTTAGCTAGAGGTCTTGGCTACACCTTC. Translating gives CASSLARGLGYTF.

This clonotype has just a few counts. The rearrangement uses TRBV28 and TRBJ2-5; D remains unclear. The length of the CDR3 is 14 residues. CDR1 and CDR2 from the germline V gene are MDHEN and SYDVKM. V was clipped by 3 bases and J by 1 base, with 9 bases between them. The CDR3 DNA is TGTGCCAGCAGTTTTTCGGCCTCCCAAGAGACCCAGTACTTC. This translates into CASSFSASQETQYF.

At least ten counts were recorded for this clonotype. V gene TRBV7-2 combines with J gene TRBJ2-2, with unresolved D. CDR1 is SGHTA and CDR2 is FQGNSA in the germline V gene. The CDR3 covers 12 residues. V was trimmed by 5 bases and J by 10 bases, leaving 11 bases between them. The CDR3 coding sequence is TGTGCCAGCAGCCTGACTCGGCCGGAGCTGTTTTTT. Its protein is CASSLTRPELFF. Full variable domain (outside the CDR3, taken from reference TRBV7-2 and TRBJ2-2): GAGVSQSPSNKVTEKGKDVELRCDPISGHTALYWYRQSLGQGLEFLIYFQGNSAPDKSGLPSDRFSAERTGGSVSTLTIQRTQQEDSAVYLCASSLTRPELFFGEGSRLTVL.

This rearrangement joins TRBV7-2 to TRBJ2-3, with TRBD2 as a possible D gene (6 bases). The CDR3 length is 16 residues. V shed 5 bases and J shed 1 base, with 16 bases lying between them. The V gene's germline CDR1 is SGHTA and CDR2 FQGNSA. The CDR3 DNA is TGTGCCAGCAGCCCGACGCCGACTAGGCGCACAGATACGCAGTATTTT. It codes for CASSPTPTRRTDTQYF.

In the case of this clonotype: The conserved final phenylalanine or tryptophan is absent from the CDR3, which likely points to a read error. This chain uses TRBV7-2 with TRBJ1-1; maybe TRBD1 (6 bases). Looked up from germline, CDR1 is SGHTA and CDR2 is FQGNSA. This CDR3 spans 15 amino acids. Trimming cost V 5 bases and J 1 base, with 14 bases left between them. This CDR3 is CASSAGDIRNTEAFL. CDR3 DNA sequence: TGTGCCAGCAGCGCGGGGGACATCCGGAACACTGAAGCTTTCCTT.

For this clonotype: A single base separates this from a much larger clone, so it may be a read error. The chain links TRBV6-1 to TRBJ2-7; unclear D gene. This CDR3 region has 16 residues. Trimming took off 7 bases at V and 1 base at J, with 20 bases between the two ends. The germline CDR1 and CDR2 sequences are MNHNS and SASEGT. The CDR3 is CASTPDRKAFSYEQYF. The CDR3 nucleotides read TGTGCCAGCACCCCAGACCGCAAGGCGTTTTCCTACGAGCAGTACTTC.

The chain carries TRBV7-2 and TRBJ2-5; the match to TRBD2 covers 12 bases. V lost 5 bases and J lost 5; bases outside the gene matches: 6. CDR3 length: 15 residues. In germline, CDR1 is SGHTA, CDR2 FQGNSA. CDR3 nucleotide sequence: TGTGCCAGCAGCGGGACTAGCGGGTTTAGCGAGACCCAGTACTTC. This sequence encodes CASSGTSGFSETQYF.

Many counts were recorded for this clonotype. CDR3 nucleotide sequence: TGTGCCAGCAGTCGCCGGTCACTAGCGGCCACCGGGGAGCTGTTTTTT. Protein: CASSRRSLAATGELFF. The chain couples TRBV28 to TRBJ2-2; 8 bases line up with TRBD2. V trimming: 5 bases; J trimming: 4 bases; junction bases outside the gene matches: 9. In germline, CDR1 is MDHEN, CDR2 SYDVKM. CDR3 size: 16 residues.

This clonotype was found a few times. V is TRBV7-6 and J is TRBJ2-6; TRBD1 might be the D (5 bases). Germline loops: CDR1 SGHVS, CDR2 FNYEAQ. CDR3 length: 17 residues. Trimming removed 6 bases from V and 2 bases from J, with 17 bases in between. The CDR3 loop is CASSLTARVAGANVLTF. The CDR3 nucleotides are TGTGCCAGCAGTCTAACGGCCAGGGTTGCTGGGGCCAACGTCCTGACTTTC.

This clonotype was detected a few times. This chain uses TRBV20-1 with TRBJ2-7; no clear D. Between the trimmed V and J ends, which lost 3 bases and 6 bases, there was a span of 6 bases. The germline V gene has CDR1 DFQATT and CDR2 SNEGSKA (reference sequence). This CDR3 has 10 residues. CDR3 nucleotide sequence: TGCAGTGCTAGTCCCACCGAGCAGTACTTC. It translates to CSASPTEQYF.